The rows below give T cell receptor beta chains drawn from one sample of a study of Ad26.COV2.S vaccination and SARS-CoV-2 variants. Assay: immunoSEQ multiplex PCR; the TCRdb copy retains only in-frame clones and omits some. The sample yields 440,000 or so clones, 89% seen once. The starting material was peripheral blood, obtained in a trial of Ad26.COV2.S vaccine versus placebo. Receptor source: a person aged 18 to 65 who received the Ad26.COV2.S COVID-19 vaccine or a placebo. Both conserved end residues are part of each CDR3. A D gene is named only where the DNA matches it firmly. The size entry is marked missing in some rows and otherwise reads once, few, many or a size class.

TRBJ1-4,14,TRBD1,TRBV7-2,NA,TGTGCCAGCAGGCCCGGGACAGGGGGCGGGGGACTGTTTTTT,CASRPGTGGGGLFF
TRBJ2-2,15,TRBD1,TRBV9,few,TGTGCCAGCAGCGGCGGAAGACAGGGGATAGTGGAGCTGTTTTTT,CASSGGRQGIVELFF
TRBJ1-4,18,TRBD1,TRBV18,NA,TGTGCCAGCTCATCCCGGACAGGGGGCCCCACTACGAATGAAAAACTGTTTTTT,CASSSRTGGPTTNEKLFF
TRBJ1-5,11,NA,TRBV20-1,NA,TGCAGTGCTAGAGGGGGACTAGCCCAGCATTTT,CSARGGLAQHF
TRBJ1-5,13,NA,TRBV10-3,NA,TGTGCCATCAGTGAGAATCCAACAGGTCCGGCGCATTTT,CAISENPTGPAHF
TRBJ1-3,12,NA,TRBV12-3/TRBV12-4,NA,TGTGCCAGCAGTTTAGGATCGCCCACCATATATTTT,CASSLGSPTIYF
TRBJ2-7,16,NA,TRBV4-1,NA,TGCGCCAGCAGCTCCCTTTTTAGGACCAATTCCTACGAGCAGTACTTC,CASSSLFRTNSYEQYF
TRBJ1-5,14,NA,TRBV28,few,TGTGCCAGCAGCCGTTATGTAGGGAATCAGCCCCAGCATTTT,CASSRYVGNQPQHF
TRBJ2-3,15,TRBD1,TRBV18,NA,TGTGCCAGCTCGGACAGGGCCACTAGCACAGATACGCAGTATTTT,CASSDRATSTDTQYF
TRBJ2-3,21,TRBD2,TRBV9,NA,TGTGCCAGCAGCGCACATCAATCTGCACCTAGCGGGATTACTAGCACAGATACGCAGTATTTT,CASSAHQSAPSGITSTDTQYF
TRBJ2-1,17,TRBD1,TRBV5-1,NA,TGCGCCAGCAGCTCAAACAGGGGGCGAGTTGATAGCAATGAGCAGTTCTTC,CASSSNRGRVDSNEQFF
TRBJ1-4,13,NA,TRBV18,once,TGTGCCAGCTCACCGGGTGATGGGGGCCGACTGTTTTTT,CASSPGDGGRLFF
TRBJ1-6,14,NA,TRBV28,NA,TGTGCCAGCTTCCAATCTCTCGGGCGTTCACCCCTCCACTTT,CASFQSLGRSPLHF
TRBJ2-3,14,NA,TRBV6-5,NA,TGTGCCAGCAGTTTCCGGAGGGCTGAAGATACGCAGTATTTT,CASSFRRAEDTQYF
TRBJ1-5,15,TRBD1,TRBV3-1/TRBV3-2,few,TGTGCCAGCAGCTACGGGACAGGTTACGGTCAGCCCCAGCATTTT,CASSYGTGYGQPQHF
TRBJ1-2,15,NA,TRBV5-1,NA,TGCGCCAGCAGCTTGCTTGGGGATACTAACTATGGCTACACCTTC,CASSLLGDTNYGYTF
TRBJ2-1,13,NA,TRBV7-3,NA,TGTGCCAGCAGCTTGGGGGGGCCGACAGAGCAGTTCTTC,CASSLGGPTEQFF
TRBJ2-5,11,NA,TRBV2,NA,TGTGCCACCCAGGAGCAAGAGACCCAGTACTTC,CATQEQETQYF
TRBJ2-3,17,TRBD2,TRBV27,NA,TGTGCCAGCAGTCCATCCTGGAGCGGGAGGCTCACAGATACGCAGTATTTT,CASSPSWSGRLTDTQYF
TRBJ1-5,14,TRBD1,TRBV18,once,TGTGCCAGCTCAGACGACAGGGCGGATCAGCCCCAGCATTTT,CASSDDRADQPQHF
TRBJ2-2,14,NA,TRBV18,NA,TGTGCCAGCTCACCACCGGGATTCGCCGGGGAGCTGTTTTTT,CASSPPGFAGELFF
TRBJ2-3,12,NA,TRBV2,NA,TGTGCCAGCAGTCAACAGATGGATACGCAGTATTTT,CASSQQMDTQYF
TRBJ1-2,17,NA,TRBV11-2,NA,TGTGCCAGCAGCTCCCAGACTTCCGGGCCCCAAGTTGGTGGCTACACCTTC,CASSSQTSGPQVGGYTF